The rows below give T cell receptor beta chains drawn from one sample of a study of cytomegalovirus exposure and HLA in healthy donors. TCRdb's copy holds only in-frame clones and misses some; the assay was immunoSEQ multiplex PCR. The data contain 130,000 or so clones, nearly 90% of them seen just once; the ten biggest clones take up approximately 3.3%. The sequenced sample was PBMCs. Receptors were obtained from a young man in good health and CMV-seronegative. Each CDR3 is given with its conserved first and last residue. Fields, in order: clone size, D gene, V gene, J gene, CDR3 DNA, CDR3 protein. D genes are given only for firm matches. Only part of the rows carry a size: once, few, many, or a class if the clone is expanded.

>.|.|TRBV13|TRBJ2-6
TGTGCCAGCAGCTTTTATTTCTCTGGGGCCAACGTCCTGACTTTC
CASSFYFSGANVLTF
>.|.|TRBV29-1|TRBJ1-5
TGCAGCGTTTTATACAGCAGCAATCAGCCCCAGCATTTT
CSVLYSSNQPQHF
>.|TRBD2|TRBV15|TRBJ2-1
TGTGCCACCAGCATAGAGCCGGGGAGCGGGGGGATCAATGAGCAGTTCTTC
CATSIEPGSGGINEQFF
>.|TRBD2|TRBV7-9|TRBJ2-7
TGTGCCAGCAGCGCCGAGCGGGGGAGTCCCTACGAGCAGTACTTC
CASSAERGSPYEQYF
>once|TRBD1|TRBV27|TRBJ2-7
TGTGCCAGCAGGATACAGGGGGCGCCATTCTCCTACGAGCAGTACTTC
CASRIQGAPFSYEQYF
>once|TRBD1|TRBV4-2|TRBJ2-7
TGTGCCAGCAGCCAAGGGACAGGCACATACGAGCAGTACTTC
CASSQGTGTYEQYF
>.|TRBD1|TRBV29-1|TRBJ1-5
TGCAGCGTTTCTACGACCGGGACAGGGGATCAGCCCCAGCATTTT
CSVSTTGTGDQPQHF
>.|TRBD1|TRBV4-2|TRBJ2-1
TGTGCCAGCAGCCAAGGTAGACAGGGCAATGAGCAGTTCTTC
CASSQGRQGNEQFF
>.|TRBD1|TRBV7-2|TRBJ2-3
TGTGCCAGCAGCACGGACAGGAGCACAGATACGCAGTATTTT
CASSTDRSTDTQYF
>.|TRBD1|TRBV13|TRBJ2-2
TGTGCCAGCAGCTTCCTAACAGGGGGAACCGGGGAGCTGTTTTTT
CASSFLTGGTGELFF
>once|.|TRBV11-3|TRBJ2-3
TGTGCCAGCAGCTTTGGGGGCGTAGATACGCAGTATTTT
CASSFGGVDTQYF
>.|TRBD1|TRBV4-1|TRBJ1-6
TGCGCCAGCAGCCCACCGACCGGACAGGGCGATTCACCCCTCCACTTT
CASSPPTGQGDSPLHF
>.|TRBD2|TRBV5-1|TRBJ2-2
TGCGCCAGTCGGGAGGAGGAACCTTGGAACACCGGGGAGCTGTTTTTT
CASREEEPWNTGELFF
>.|.|TRBV28|TRBJ2-7
TGTGCCAGCGGAATTGGGGGGGCTAGCTACGAGCAGTACTTC
CASGIGGASYEQYF
>.|.|TRBV9|TRBJ1-4
TGTGCCAGCAGCTCCCACGGTGGAAAACTGTTTTTT
CASSSHGGKLFF
>.|.|TRBV15|TRBJ2-2
TGTGCCACCAGCAGAGACAGGGTTACCGGGGAGCTGTTTTTT
CATSRDRVTGELFF
>.|.|TRBV18|TRBJ1-5
TGTGCCAGCTCACCGTCCCAGGGCGGGGGGAAGCAGCCCCAGCATTTT
CASSPSQGGGKQPQHF
>.|TRBD1|TRBV27|TRBJ2-1
TGTGCCAGCAGTCAGGGACAGGGGTCCTACAATGAGCAGTTCTTC
CASSQGQGSYNEQFF
>.|.|TRBV6-1|TRBJ2-1
TGTGCCATTCTAACGTTCCTCCGCGCCCCCGATGAGCAGTTCTTC
CAILTFLRAPDEQFF
>.|.|TRBV10-1|TRBJ1-1
TGCGCCAGCAGTGACGGAGGCACTGAAGCTTTCTTT
CASSDGGTEAFF
>.|.|TRBV9|TRBJ2-7
TGTGCCAGCAGCGTATCCGAGTCCTACGAGCAGTACTTC
CASSVSESYEQYF
>.|TRBD1|TRBV5-1|TRBJ2-5
TGCGCCAGCAGCTTGGACCAGACAGGGTACGGAGAGACCCAGTACTTC
CASSLDQTGYGETQYF
>once|.|TRBV27|TRBJ2-2
TGTGCCAGCACCCCCCATAAGGGGGGAGGGTATGGGGAGCTGTTTTTT
CASTPHKGGGYGELFF
>.|.|TRBV29-1|TRBJ1-1
TGCAGCGCCACGGACACTGAAGCTTTCTTT
CSATDTEAFF
>.|.|TRBV2|TRBJ1-2
TGTGCCAGCAGTCTTCGACAGAATAACTATGGCTACACCTTC
CASSLRQNNYGYTF
>.|.|TRBV7-9|TRBJ1-1
TGTGCCAGCAGCTTGTCCGCACTTCTGAACACTGAAGCTTTCTTT
CASSLSALLNTEAFF
>.|.|TRBV6-5|TRBJ2-1
TGTGCCAGCAGTTTTTCACCCGAGAACAATGAGCAGTTCTTC
CASSFSPENNEQFF
>.|TRBD1|TRBV23-1|TRBJ2-3
TGCGCCAGCAGCCCCGGCAGGGGGAGTACAGATACGCAGTATTTT
CASSPGRGSTDTQYF
>.|TRBD1|TRBV27|TRBJ2-1
TGTGCCAGCAGTTCCGGACAGGGGTCCTACAATGAGCAGTTCTTC
CASSSGQGSYNEQFF
>.|TRBD1|TRBV5-1|TRBJ2-3
TGCGCCAGCAGCAGCTACCGGGACAGACGCACAGATACGCAGTATTTT
CASSSYRDRRTDTQYF